This TCR beta chain was documented in a study of cytomegalovirus exposure and HLA in healthy donors. This clone has more than one count but fewer than ten. The antigen is undetermined. The PCR had 60 Vbeta and 13 Jbeta primers. The assay was immunoSEQ multiplex PCR, and TCRdb's table has in-frame clones only and misses some. The data show over 110,000 clones, 70% to 85% seen once. General study findings and limits: CMV antigen specificity was confirmed in vitro for three CMV-associated chains.

Sequencing used PBMCs. This TCR derives from a male donor in good health and CMV-seronegative.

CDR3 amino acids: CASSGQPNTGELFF. The CDR3 coding sequence is TGCGCCAGCAGCGGACAGCCGAACACCGGGGAGCTGTTTTTT. This chain connects TRBV4-3 to TRBJ2-2; TRBD1 is a possible D gene (6 bases). The CDR3 totals 14 residues. V was trimmed by 5 bases and J by 0 bases, leaving 7 bases between them. CDR1 is LGHNA and CDR2 is YSLEER in the germline V gene.